The 15 T cell receptor beta chains below all came from one sample that was sequenced in a study of cytomegalovirus exposure and HLA in healthy donors. The PCR employed 60 Vbeta primers together with 13 Jbeta primers. The assay was immunoSEQ multiplex PCR, and TCRdb's table has in-frame clones only and misses some. The sample shows about 190,000 clones, about three quarters of them seen only once. The sample consisted of PBMCs. These receptor sequences come from a woman in her forties in good health and CMV-seronegative.

V gene TRBV5-6 combines with J gene TRBJ1-2, with D possibly TRBD1 on 5 matching bases. Trimming shortened V by 5 bases and J by 2 bases, and 16 bases separated the two germline ends. The CDR3 extends over 15 amino acids. Germline lookup yields CDR1 SGHDT and CDR2 YYEEEE. DNA for the CDR3: TGTGCCAGCAGTTTACTATACAGGCCCAACTATGGCTACACCTTC. Translated, it gives CASSLLYRPNYGYTF.

The rearrangement uses TRBV18 and TRBJ1-1; the match to TRBD1 covers 7 bases. The J segment lost 1 base and the V segment lost 3 bases, leaving 5 bases of the junction unmatched. The CDR3 extends over 15 amino acids. Germline loops: CDR1 KGHSH, CDR2 LQKENI. CDR3 in amino acids: CASSPAGQQNTEAFF. The CDR3 nucleotides read TGTGCCAGCTCACCTGCGGGACAGCAGAACACTGAAGCTTTCTTT.

This chain uses TRBV4-3 with TRBJ2-2, with 9 positions matching TRBD2. This CDR3 spans 16 amino acids. The J segment lost 3 bases and the V segment lost 1 base, leaving 3 bases of the junction unmatched. The germline CDR1 and CDR2 sequences are LGHNA and YSLEER. The CDR3 nucleotides are TGCGCCAGCAGCCAAGTGACTAGCGGATACACCGGGGAGCTGTTTTTT. It is translated as CASSQVTSGYTGELFF.

The J gene is TRBJ1-1, the V gene TRBV11-2; 7 nucleotides agree with TRBD1. Unmatched junction bases numbered 7, after V lost 0 bases and J lost 6 bases. The germline gives CDR1 SGHAT, CDR2 FQNNGV. The CDR3 is 15 residues long. Here the CDR3 DNA reads TGTGCCAGCAGCTTAGATGACAGGGCTGTATCTGAAGCTTTCTTT. Encoded protein: CASSLDDRAVSEAFF. Supplemented by reference TRBV11-2 and TRBJ1-1, the full variable domain reads EAGVAQSPRYKIIEKRQSVAFWCNPISGHATLYWYQQILGQGPKLLIQFQNNGVVDDSQLPKDRFSAERLKGVDSTLKIQPAKLEDSAVYLCASSLDDRAVSEAFFGQGTRLTVV.

This sequence joins TRBV11-3 and TRBJ2-5; D not certain. CDR1 is SGHNT, CDR2 YENEEA, per germline. The CDR3 runs 12 residues. The V end lost 1 base, the J end lost 5 bases, and 5 bases lay between the germline ends. CDR3 sequence: CASSLAEETQYF. The CDR3 coding sequence is TGTGCCAGCAGCTTAGCCGAGGAGACCCAGTACTTC.

The genes are TRBV6-1 and TRBJ2-3, with 10 bases identical to TRBD1. There are 17 residues in the CDR3. V lost 0 bases, J lost 2 bases, and 5 bases stayed unmatched. From germline, CDR1 is MNHNS and CDR2 SASEGT. CDR3 amino acids: CASSEATGGPNTDTQYF. The CDR3 bases are TGTGCCAGCAGTGAAGCGACAGGGGGCCCAAACACAGATACGCAGTATTTT.

J is TRBJ1-1 and V is TRBV10-3, with D unclear. V lost 9 bases, J lost 1 base, and 6 bases lay in between. In germline, CDR1 is ENHRY, CDR2 SYGVKD. The CDR3 runs to 11 residues. CDR3 bases: TGTGCCATTACAGCGAACACTGAAGCTTTCTTT. Amino acids: CAITANTEAFF.

J is TRBJ1-1 and V is TRBV18; a possible D gene is TRBD1 (6 bases). CDR1 and CDR2 (germline): KGHSH, LQKENI. There are 16 residues in the CDR3. V was shortened by 3 bases and J by 2 bases, with 16 bases between the two germline ends. CDR3 DNA sequence: TGTGCCAGCTCACCTAGGACAGTTTATTCCAACACTGAAGCTTTCTTT. Amino acid sequence: CASSPRTVYSNTEAFF.

CDR3 in amino acids: CASSLGLPAVGEKLFF. DNA for the CDR3: TGTGCCAGCAGCTTAGGCCTTCCGGCTGTCGGGGAAAAACTGTTTTTT. This chain joins TRBV13 and TRBJ1-4; the D is unclear. CDR3 length: 16 amino acids. With 0 bases removed from V and 8 bases from J, the gap between germline ends came to 16 bases. Per the germline V gene, CDR1 is PRHDT and CDR2 is FYEKMQ (reference sequence).

This clone was recorded a few times. This rearrangement joins TRBV7-6 to TRBJ2-5, with 13 bases identical to TRBD2. Germline V gene sequence: CDR1 SGHVS, CDR2 FNYEAQ. The CDR3 loop spans 15 amino acids. Unmatched junction bases numbered 5, after V lost 5 bases and J lost 5 bases. CDR3: CASSLLAGGPETQYF. Written as DNA, the CDR3 is TGTGCCAGCAGCCTACTAGCGGGAGGGCCGGAGACCCAGTACTTC.

V is TRBV7-2 and J is TRBJ2-5, with 9 bases identical to TRBD1. The better agreement between TRBJ2-7 and the DNA end casts doubt on the J call. The length of the CDR3 is 15 residues. Germline-derived CDR1 and CDR2 are SGHTA and FQGNSA. The CDR3 is CASSLADRGRYEQYF. The CDR3 region has the DNA TGTGCCAGCAGCTTAGCGGACAGGGGAAGGTACGAGCAGTACTTC.

This chain links TRBV9 with TRBJ2-2, with 11 bases that match TRBD2. This CDR3 has 16 amino acids. V lost 0 bases, J lost 5 bases, and 3 bases stayed unmatched. The germline CDR1 and CDR2 sequences are SGDLS and YYNGEE. CDR3 in amino acids: CASSVVSGRETGELFF. The DNA of the CDR3 is TGTGCCAGCAGCGTAGTTAGCGGGAGGGAGACCGGGGAGCTGTTTTTT.

CDR3 nucleotides: TGCAGCGTTCCCCCTAGCGGGACAAGCTCCTACAATGAGCAGTTCTTC. Its translation is CSVPPSGTSSYNEQFF. J is TRBJ2-1 and V is TRBV29-1, with 9 nucleotides matching TRBD2. The CDR3 has 16 residues. The germline CDR1 and CDR2 sequences are SQVTM and ANQGSEA. The ends lost 5 bases at V and 0 bases at J; junction bases unmatched: 8.

This chain uses TRBV14 with TRBJ1-1; 9 bases map to TRBD1. The CDR3 contains 17 residues. Germline CDR1 and CDR2: SGHDN and FVKESK. V lost 0 bases, J lost 1 base, and 6 bases stayed unmatched. CDR3: CASSQEGQGRTNTEAFF. CDR3 in DNA: TGTGCCAGCAGCCAAGAGGGACAGGGACGAACGAACACTGAAGCTTTCTTT.

The count of this clone is one. J is TRBJ2-7 and V is TRBV6-5, with 8 bases identical to TRBD1. CDR1 is MNHEY and CDR2 is SVGAGI in the germline V gene. This CDR3 region has 15 residues. V dropped 6 bases and J dropped 3; count of bases not matched to a gene: 10. Here the CDR3 DNA reads TGTGCCAGCAGGCCTGGACAGGGTCACTACTACGAGCAGTACTTC. Its translation is CASRPGQGHYYEQYF.